These 5 T cell receptor beta chains share one sample of origin, sequenced in a study of early stage breast cancer tumors. The table came from immunoSEQ multiplex PCR; TCRdb's copy has only in-frame clones and leaves some out. The data show some 11,000 clones, approximately 72% seen once. What was sequenced was breast tumor tissue. All receptors come from a person aged 70 to 79 with breast cancer.

This sequence joins TRBV9 and TRBJ2-7; 7 bases are shared with TRBD2. From germline, CDR1 is SGDLS and CDR2 YYNGEE. The CDR3 has 14 amino acids. Trimming at V came to 4 bases and at J to 3 bases, leaving 7 bases not matched to a gene. CDR3 region: CASSPRDYLYEQYF. CDR3 bases: TGTGCCAGCAGCCCCCGGGACTACCTCTACGAGCAGTACTTC.

The chain carries TRBV5-6 and TRBJ1-1, with 9 positions matching TRBD1. The length of the CDR3 is 13 residues. CDR1 SGHDT and CDR2 YYEEEE come from the germline V gene. V was pared by 4 bases and J by 6 bases, with 4 bases of the junction left unmatched. In nucleotides, the CDR3 is TGTGCCAGCAGCGTTACAGGGGGCGCTGAAGCTTTCTTT. Protein product: CASSVTGGAEAFF.

This chain uses TRBV7-2 with TRBJ1-6, with a tentative D call TRBD1 (5 bases). Germline lookup yields CDR1 SGHTA and CDR2 FQGNSA. The CDR3 has 19 amino acids. Trimming removed 5 bases from V and 9 bases from J, with 29 bases in between. CDR3 DNA sequence: TGTGCCAGCAGCCTTAGACCCACCGACCAGACAGTCTCCATTTCACCCCTCCACTTT. This gives the protein CASSLRPTDQTVSISPLHF.

This chain links TRBV15 with TRBJ1-2; 10 positions agree with TRBD1. Per the germline V gene, CDR1 is LNHNV and CDR2 is YYDKDF (reference sequence). The length of the CDR3 is 15 residues. V was pared by 8 bases and J by 5 bases, with 11 bases of the junction left unmatched. The CDR3 reads CATGQGVGVGYGYTF. The CDR3 DNA is TGTGCCACCGGACAGGGGGTAGGGGTAGGGTATGGCTACACCTTC.

The rearrangement joins TRBV7-2 to TRBJ2-2, with D maybe TRBD1 (6 bases). The germline V gene has CDR1 SGHTA and CDR2 FQGNSA. The CDR3 contains 17 residues. The V gene lost 3 bases and the J gene lost 0 bases, with 14 bases spanning the gap. CDR3 nucleotides: TGTGCCAGCAGCTTGACTCCGGGACAATCGAACACCGGGGAGCTGTTTTTT. It encodes CASSLTPGQSNTGELFF.